The T cell receptor (beta chain) described here comes from a study of beta chain features in type 1 diabetes. General study points: Shortening that was moderate but significant affected the TCRB CDR3s of Type 1 diabetes patients in all four CD4+ subsets.

Of note for this clone: What it binds is unknown.

The CDR3 runs to 13 residues. Trimming removed 3 bases at V and 0 bases at J, with 8 bases between. The V gene's germline CDR1 is GTSNPN and CDR2 SVGIG (reference sequence). The whole isolated RNA underwent reverse transcription, so sequencing captured expressed TCRB transcripts. For naive, central memory and regulatory T cell samples, reads averaged around 3.8 million. The table came from immunoSEQ multiplex PCR; TCRdb's copy has only in-frame clones and leaves some out. The table records just over 150,000 clones, 11% of them present only once. Sample: central memory CD4+ T cells from blood. The receptor comes from a young man in good health. The chain couples TRBV30 to TRBJ1-2; D gene ambiguous. The CDR3 sequence is CAWSFLANYGYTF. Here the CDR3 DNA reads TGTGCCTGGAGCTTTTTAGCTAACTATGGCTACACCTTC.